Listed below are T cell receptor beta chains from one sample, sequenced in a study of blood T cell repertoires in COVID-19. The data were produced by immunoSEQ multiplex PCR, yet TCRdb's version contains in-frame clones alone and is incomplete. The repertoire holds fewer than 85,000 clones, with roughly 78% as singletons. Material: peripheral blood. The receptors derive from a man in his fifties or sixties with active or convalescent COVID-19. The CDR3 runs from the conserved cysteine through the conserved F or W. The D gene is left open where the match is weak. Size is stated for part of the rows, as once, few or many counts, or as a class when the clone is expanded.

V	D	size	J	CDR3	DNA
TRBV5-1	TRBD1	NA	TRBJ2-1	CASTPGQGSSYNEQFF	TGCGCCAGCACACCAGGACAGGGGTCTTCTTACAATGAGCAGTTCTTC
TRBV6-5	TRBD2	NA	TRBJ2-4	CASSYSRAGGQNIQYF	TGTGCCAGCAGTTACTCAAGAGCGGGGGGGCAAAACATTCAGTACTTC
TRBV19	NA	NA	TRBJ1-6	CASGYNSPLHF	TGTGCCTCGGGATATAATTCACCCCTCCACTTT
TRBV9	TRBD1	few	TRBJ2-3	CASSVEGGDTDTQYF	TGTGCCAGCAGCGTAGAAGGGGGCGACACAGATACGCAGTATTTT
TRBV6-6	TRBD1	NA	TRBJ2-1	CATLSGQMGQNEQFF	TGTGCCACACTCTCGGGACAGATGGGCCAGAATGAGCAGTTCTTC
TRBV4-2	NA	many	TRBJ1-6	CASSPLLTESSYNSPLHF	TGTGCCAGCAGCCCGCTCCTCACGGAGAGCTCCTATAATTCACCCCTCCACTTT
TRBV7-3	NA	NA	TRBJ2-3	CASSQSITDTQYF	TGTGCCAGCAGCCAATCTATCACAGATACGCAGTATTTT
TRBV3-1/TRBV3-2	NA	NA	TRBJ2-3	CASSQGLAGASTDTQYF	TGTGCCAGCAGCCAAGGATTGGCGGGGGCCAGCACAGATACGCAGTATTTT
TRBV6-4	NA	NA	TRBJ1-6	CASSADRNSPLHF	TGTGCCAGCAGTGCCGACAGGAATTCACCCCTCCACTTT
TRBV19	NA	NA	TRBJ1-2	CASSYFGYGYTF	TGTGCCAGTAGCTATTTCGGGTATGGCTACACCTTC
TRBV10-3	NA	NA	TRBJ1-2	CAISARVTGSSGYTF	TGTGCCATCAGTGCAAGAGTTACAGGGTCCTCTGGCTACACCTTC
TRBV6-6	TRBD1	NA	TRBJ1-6	CASSPFSGTGPAWPLHF	TGTGCCAGCAGTCCTTTCTCCGGGACAGGGCCTGCATGGCCCCTCCACTTT
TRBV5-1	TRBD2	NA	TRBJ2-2	CASSPAVDSGATGELFF	TGCGCCAGCAGCCCCGCGGTTGATAGCGGGGCCACCGGGGAGCTGTTTTTT
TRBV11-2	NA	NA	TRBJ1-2	CASSGPRGTGGYTF	TGTGCCAGCAGCGGCCCTAGGGGCACAGGAGGCTACACCTTC
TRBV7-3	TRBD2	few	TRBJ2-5	CASSVQSGLGETQYF	TGTGCCAGCAGCGTACAATCGGGACTAGGGGAGACCCAGTACTTC
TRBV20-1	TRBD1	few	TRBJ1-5	CSASFQGGQPQHF	TGCAGTGCTAGTTTCCAGGGGGGTCAGCCCCAGCATTTT
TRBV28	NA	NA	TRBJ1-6	CASSLRDSPLHF	TGTGCCAGCAGTTTGAGGGATTCACCCCTCCACTTT
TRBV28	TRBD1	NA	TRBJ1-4	CASSLLDRGGKLFF	TGTGCCAGCAGTTTACTGGACAGGGGAGGAAAACTGTTTTTT
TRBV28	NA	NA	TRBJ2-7	CASSFYLGSYEQYF	TGTGCCAGCAGTTTTTACCTCGGGTCCTACGAGCAGTACTTC
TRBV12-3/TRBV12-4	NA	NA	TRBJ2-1	CASSLRSYNEQFF	TGTGCCAGCAGTTTGAGGTCCTACAATGAGCAGTTCTTC
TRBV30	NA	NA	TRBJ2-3	CAWSRGTGDTQYF	TGTGCCTGGAGTAGAGGGACTGGAGATACGCAGTATTTT
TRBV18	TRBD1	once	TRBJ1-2	CASSPAGGILNYGYTF	TGTGCCAGCTCACCGGCAGGGGGGATATTAAACTATGGCTACACCTTC
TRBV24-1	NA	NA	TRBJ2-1	CATSVFDQGFYNEQFF	TGTGCCACCAGTGTCTTCGACCAGGGGTTCTACAATGAGCAGTTCTTC
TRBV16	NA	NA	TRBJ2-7	CASSQGRRRGYDEQYF	TGTGCCAGCAGCCAAGGCAGAAGACGAGGATATGACGAGCAGTACTTC
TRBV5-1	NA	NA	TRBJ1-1	CASSLVSTGTEAFF	TGCGCCAGCAGCTTGGTGTCGACGGGTACTGAAGCTTTCTTT
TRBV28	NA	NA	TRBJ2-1	CASSGPIDPTRQFF	TGTGCCAGCAGTGGCCCCATCGACCCTACTAGGCAGTTCTTC
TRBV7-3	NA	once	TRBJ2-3	CASSPVQATDTQYF	TGTGCCAGCAGCCCAGTTCAGGCCACAGATACGCAGTATTTT
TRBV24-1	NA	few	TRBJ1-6	CATSDSSYNSPLHF	TGTGCCACCTCCGACAGTTCCTATAATTCACCCCTCCACTTT
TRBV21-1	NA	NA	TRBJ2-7	CASSKETESYEQYF	TGTGCCAGCAGCAAGGAGACAGAATCCTACGAGCAGTACTTC
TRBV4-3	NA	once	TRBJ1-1	CASSQDPGQSLEAFF	TGCGCCAGCAGCCAAGATCCCGGACAGTCCCTTGAAGCTTTCTTT
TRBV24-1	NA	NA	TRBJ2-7	CATSSPRRVCEQYF	TGTGCCACCTCCTCCCCACGACGGGTATGCGAGCAGTACTTC
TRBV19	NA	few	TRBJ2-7	CASSPHMGLSYEQYF	TGTGCCAGTAGTCCCCACATGGGACTTTCCTACGAGCAGTACTTC
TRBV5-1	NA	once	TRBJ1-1	CASSLQGNTEAFF	TGCGCCAGCAGCTTACAGGGGAACACTGAAGCTTTCTTT
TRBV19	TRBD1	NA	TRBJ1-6	CASIPGQYNSPLHF	TGTGCCAGTATCCCGGGACAGTATAATTCACCCCTCCACTTT
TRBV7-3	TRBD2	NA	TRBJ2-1	CASSFSGGAYNEQFF	TGTGCCAGCAGCTTTAGCGGGGGGGCCTACAATGAGCAGTTCTTC
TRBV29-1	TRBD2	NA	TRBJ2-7	CSSLDSGLSSYEQYF	TGCAGCTCACTGGATAGCGGGCTAAGCTCCTACGAGCAGTACTTC
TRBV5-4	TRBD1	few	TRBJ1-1	CASSSGQGYTEAFF	TGTGCCAGCAGCTCCGGACAGGGGTACACTGAAGCTTTCTTT